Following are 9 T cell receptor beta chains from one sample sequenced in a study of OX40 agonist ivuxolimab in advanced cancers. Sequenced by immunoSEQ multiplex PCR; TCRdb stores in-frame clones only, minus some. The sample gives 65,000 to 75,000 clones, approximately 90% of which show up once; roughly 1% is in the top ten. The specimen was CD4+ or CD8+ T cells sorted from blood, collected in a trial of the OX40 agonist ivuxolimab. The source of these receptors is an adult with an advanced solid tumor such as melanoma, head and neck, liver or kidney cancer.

CDR3 sequence (DNA): TGTGCCAGCAGCTTAGCGTTCTCAGGATGGGACTCCTACGAGCAGTACTTC. Translation gives CASSLAFSGWDSYEQYF. The chain combines TRBV7-6 with TRBJ2-7; no firm D call. The CDR3 is 17 residues long. Germline-derived CDR1 and CDR2 are SGHVS and FNYEAQ. V shed 0 bases and J shed 0 bases, with 15 bases lying between them.

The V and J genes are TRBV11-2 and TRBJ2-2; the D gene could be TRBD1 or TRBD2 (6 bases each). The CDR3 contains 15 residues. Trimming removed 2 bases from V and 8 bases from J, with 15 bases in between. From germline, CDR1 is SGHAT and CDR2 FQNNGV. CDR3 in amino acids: CASSLIWGAGGELFF. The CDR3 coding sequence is TGTGCCAGCAGCTTAATATGGGGGGCCGGTGGGGAGCTGTTTTTT.

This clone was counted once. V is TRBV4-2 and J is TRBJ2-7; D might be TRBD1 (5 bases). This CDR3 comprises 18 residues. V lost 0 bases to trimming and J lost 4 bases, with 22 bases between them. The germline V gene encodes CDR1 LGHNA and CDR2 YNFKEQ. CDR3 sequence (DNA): TGTGCCAGCAGCCAAGATTTAGGGGCAGGGATTGGATCGTACGAGCAGTACTTC. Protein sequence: CASSQDLGAGIGSYEQYF.

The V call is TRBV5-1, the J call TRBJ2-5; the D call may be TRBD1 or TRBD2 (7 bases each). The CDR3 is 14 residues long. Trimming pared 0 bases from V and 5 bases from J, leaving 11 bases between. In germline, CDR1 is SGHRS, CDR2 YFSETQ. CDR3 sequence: CASSLGQGGETQYF. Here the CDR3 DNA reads TGCGCCAGCAGCTTGGGACAGGGAGGGGAGACCCAGTACTTC. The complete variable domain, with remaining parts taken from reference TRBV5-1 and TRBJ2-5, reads KAGVTQTPRYLIKTRGQQVTLSCSPISGHRSVSWYQQTPGQGLQFLFEYFSETQRNKGNFPGRFSGRQFSNSRSEMNVSTLELGDSALYLCASSLGQGGETQYFGPGTRLLVL.

The CDR3, as DNA: TGTGCCAGCAGCCCGGACTTTGGCGAGCTGTTTTTT. Translation gives CASSPDFGELFF. The chain uses TRBV5-8 and TRBJ2-2; D is perhaps TRBD2 (5 bases). The germline gives CDR1 SGHTS, CDR2 YDEGEE. Trimming pared 4 bases from V and 11 bases from J, leaving 12 bases between. This CDR3 has 12 amino acids.

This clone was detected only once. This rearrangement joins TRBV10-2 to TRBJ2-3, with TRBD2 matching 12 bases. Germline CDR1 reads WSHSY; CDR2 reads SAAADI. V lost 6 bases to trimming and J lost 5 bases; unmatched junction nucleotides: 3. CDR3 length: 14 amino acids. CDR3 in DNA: TGCGCCAGCAGCGGACTAGCGGGGAGAGATACGCAGTATTTT. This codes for CASSGLAGRDTQYF.

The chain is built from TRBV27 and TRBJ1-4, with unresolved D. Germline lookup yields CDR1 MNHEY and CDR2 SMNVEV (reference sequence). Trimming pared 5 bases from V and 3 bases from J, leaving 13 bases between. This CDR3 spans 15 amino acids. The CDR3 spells CASSPLVPANEKLFF. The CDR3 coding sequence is TGTGCCAGCAGTCCCTTAGTACCCGCTAATGAAAAACTGTTTTTT.

CDR3 protein: CASSYSKGVFGAFF. Here the CDR3 DNA reads TGTGCCAGCAGTTACTCGAAGGGTGTCTTTGGAGCTTTCTTT. The V call is TRBV6-5, the J call TRBJ1-1; D remains ambiguous. The V end was cut by 0 bases, the J end by 10 bases, with 15 bases between. The CDR3 consists of 14 residues. Germline V lookup: CDR1 MNHEY, CDR2 SVGAGI.

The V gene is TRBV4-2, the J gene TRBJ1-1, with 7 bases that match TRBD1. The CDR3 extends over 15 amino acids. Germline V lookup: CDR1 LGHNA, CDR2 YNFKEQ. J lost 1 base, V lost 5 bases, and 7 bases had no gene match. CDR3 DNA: TGTGCCAGCAGCAGACAAGGGGGCTCGAACACTGAAGCTTTCTTT. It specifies CASSRQGGSNTEAFF.